A selection of T cell receptor beta chains follows, all from one sample in a study of OX40 agonist ivuxolimab in advanced cancers. Using immunoSEQ multiplex PCR, the repertoire was profiled, and TCRdb retains in-frame clones only, with some absent. The sample shows about 97,000 clones, around 85% of them seen only once. The starting material was CD4+ or CD8+ T cells sorted from blood, obtained in a trial of the OX40 agonist ivuxolimab. These receptors originate from an adult with an advanced solid tumor such as melanoma, head and neck, liver or kidney cancer. The CDR3 runs from the conserved cysteine through the conserved F or W. Each record gives: V gene, D gene, clone size, J gene, CDR3 protein, CDR3 DNA. A D gene is named only where the DNA matches it firmly. Part of the rows lack a size; the others show once, few, many or a class for expanded clones.

TRBV11-2	TRBD1	-	TRBJ1-3	CASSSTPTGPSGNTIYF	TGTGCCAGCAGCTCCACTCCGACAGGGCCCTCTGGAAACACCATATATTTT
TRBV2	-	medium-sized	TRBJ1-2	CASSTDRLYGYTF	TGTGCCAGCAGTACCGACAGGCTCTATGGCTACACCTTC
TRBV29-1	TRBD2	-	TRBJ2-4	CSVGTSGGAKNIQYF	TGCAGCGTTGGGACTAGCGGGGGAGCCAAAAACATTCAGTACTTC
TRBV9	TRBD2	-	TRBJ2-7	CASSVAGTSGGYEQYF	TGTGCCAGCAGCGTAGCCGGGACTAGCGGGGGCTACGAGCAGTACTTC
TRBV19	TRBD1	-	TRBJ1-1	CASKTTGGTEAFF	TGTGCCAGTAAAACCACAGGGGGCACTGAAGCTTTCTTT
TRBV19	TRBD2	-	TRBJ2-1	CASNERGGNNEQFF	TGTGCCAGTAATGAGCGGGGGGGCAACAATGAGCAGTTCTTC
TRBV19	TRBD2	-	TRBJ2-7	CASSSPSGAYEQYF	TGTGCCAGTAGTTCGCCTAGCGGAGCCTACGAGCAGTACTTC
TRBV18	-	-	TRBJ1-1	CASSPGEATEAFF	TGTGCCAGCTCACCGGGGGAGGCCACTGAAGCTTTCTTT
TRBV4-1	-	-	TRBJ2-7	CASSQDEASYEQYF	TGCGCCAGCAGCCAAGATGAGGCCTCCTACGAGCAGTACTTC
TRBV7-2	-	few	TRBJ2-7	CASSQSPGPPVGEQYF	TGTGCCAGCAGCCAATCCCCTGGACCTCCCGTGGGCGAGCAGTACTTC
TRBV27	-	-	TRBJ2-6	CASSSTGSGANVLTF	TGTGCCAGCAGTTCAACAGGGTCTGGGGCCAACGTCCTGACTTTC
TRBV4-3	-	-	TRBJ2-3	CASSLKRGGGPIGDTQYF	TGCGCCAGCAGCCTGAAAAGGGGGGGAGGGCCCATAGGAGATACGCAGTATTTT
TRBV5-1	TRBD1	-	TRBJ2-6	CASSDRGPGANVLTF	TGCGCCAGCAGTGACAGGGGACCCGGGGCCAACGTCCTGACTTTC
TRBV14	-	-	TRBJ2-1	CASSQSKGTRQFF	TGTGCCAGCAGCCAATCTAAGGGGACTCGGCAGTTCTTC
TRBV9	TRBD1	-	TRBJ2-7	CASSALPGTGSYEQYF	TGTGCCAGCAGCGCCCTCCCCGGGACAGGTTCCTACGAGCAGTACTTC
TRBV14	-	-	TRBJ2-5	CASSHYGHGETQYF	TGTGCCAGCAGCCACTACGGGCATGGAGAGACCCAGTACTTC
TRBV18	-	-	TRBJ1-1	CASSPAGVALNTEAFF	TGTGCCAGCTCCCCGGCAGGGGTGGCTTTAAACACTGAAGCTTTCTTT
TRBV10-3	-	-	TRBJ1-1	CAISENEETEAFF	TGTGCCATCAGTGAGAATGAGGAGACTGAAGCTTTCTTT
TRBV19	TRBD2	-	TRBJ2-2	CASSIAGGPGELFF	TGTGCCAGTAGTATAGCGGGAGGGCCCGGGGAGCTGTTTTTT
TRBV27	-	-	TRBJ2-1	CASSSLGFSYNEQFF	TGTGCCAGCAGTTCGTTGGGTTTCTCCTACAATGAGCAGTTCTTC
TRBV30	-	-	TRBJ1-2	CALGRGRGYTF	TGTGCCTTAGGAAGGGGCCGGGGCTACACCTTC
TRBV6-5	-	-	TRBJ2-7	CASSYKSAGEQYF	TGTGCCAGCAGTTACAAGTCAGCAGGCGAGCAGTACTTC
TRBV2	-	-	TRBJ2-1	CATRVGSSSYNEQFF	TGTGCCACCAGGGTAGGATCGAGCTCCTACAATGAGCAGTTCTTC
TRBV18	TRBD2	-	TRBJ2-7	CASSPASGYEQYF	TGTGCCAGCTCTCCGGCTAGCGGTTACGAGCAGTACTTC
TRBV2	-	-	TRBJ2-3	CASSVGFTDTQYF	TGTGCCAGCAGTGTCGGCTTCACAGATACGCAGTATTTT
TRBV11-3	-	-	TRBJ2-7	CASSLGGPSGEQYF	TGTGCCAGCAGCTTAGGCGGGCCCTCGGGGGAGCAGTACTTC
TRBV29-1	TRBD1	-	TRBJ1-2	CSVDSGTGPVGYTF	TGCAGCGTAGACTCCGGGACAGGGCCGGTTGGCTACACCTTC
TRBV7-2	-	once	TRBJ1-2	CASSFPMTVASYGYTF	TGTGCCAGCAGCTTCCCCATGACAGTCGCCTCCTATGGCTACACCTTC
TRBV6-5	-	-	TRBJ1-2	CASSYLGRKDGYTF	TGTGCCAGCAGTTACCTCGGCAGGAAGGATGGCTACACCTTC
TRBV25-1	-	-	TRBJ2-3	CASSGSFGTQYF	TGTGCCAGCAGTGGGAGTTTCGGAACGCAGTATTTT
TRBV6-1	-	-	TRBJ1-2	CASKLQGSYGYTF	TGTGCCAGCAAACTACAGGGATCCTATGGCTACACCTTC
TRBV10-1	-	-	TRBJ1-6	CAIKRVAYNSPLHF	TGCGCCATTAAGAGGGTGGCCTATAATTCACCCCTCCACTTT